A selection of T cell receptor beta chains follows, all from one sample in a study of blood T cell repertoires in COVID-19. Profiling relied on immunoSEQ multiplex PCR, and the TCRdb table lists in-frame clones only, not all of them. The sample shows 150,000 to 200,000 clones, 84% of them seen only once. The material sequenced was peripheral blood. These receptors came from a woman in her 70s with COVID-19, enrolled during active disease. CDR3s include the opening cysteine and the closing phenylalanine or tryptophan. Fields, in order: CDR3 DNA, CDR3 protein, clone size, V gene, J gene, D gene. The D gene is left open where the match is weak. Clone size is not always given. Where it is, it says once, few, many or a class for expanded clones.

TGTGCCACCAGTTCAGGACAGCCTAATTCACCCCTCCACTTT,CATSSGQPNSPLHF,.,TRBV24-1,TRBJ1-6,.
TGTGCCAGCAGCGTAGGCGAAGGGATGGAGCTCTGGGGGCTAGCCAAAAACATTCAGTACTTC,CASSVGEGMELWGLAKNIQYF,.,TRBV9,TRBJ2-4,.
TGTGCCACCAGTGAAGGACAGGGGGGGACCTTGGAGCAGTTCTTC,CATSEGQGGTLEQFF,.,TRBV24-1,TRBJ2-1,TRBD1
TGTGCCAGTGGCCCGGGGGGGACCAGCTCTGGGGCCAACGTCCTGACTTTC,CASGPGGTSSGANVLTF,.,TRBV19,TRBJ2-6,TRBD2
TGTGCCAGCAGCGCCCCGAGAGACTATGGCTACACCTTC,CASSAPRDYGYTF,once,TRBV28,TRBJ1-2,.
TGTGCCAGCAGCACCAGGGGGCGCGGGGCTTTCTTT,CASSTRGRGAFF,once,TRBV12-3/TRBV12-4,TRBJ1-1,TRBD1
TGTGCCACCAGTGATTCAGGCGGGAGCACCGGGGAGCTGTTTTTT,CATSDSGGSTGELFF,once,TRBV24-1,TRBJ2-2,TRBD2
TGTGCCAGCATCGGGGGAGCGGGAGAAATCCACGAGCAGTACTTC,CASIGGAGEIHEQYF,.,TRBV28,TRBJ2-7,TRBD2
TGTGCCAGCAGCCAAGGGTCCAGGTCTCAGCCCCAGCATTTT,CASSQGSRSQPQHF,.,TRBV3-1/TRBV3-2,TRBJ1-5,.
TGTGCCAGCAGCTTAGTAGGGACATCGATTAATCAGCCCCAGCATTTT,CASSLVGTSINQPQHF,few,TRBV7-2,TRBJ1-5,.
TGTGCCAGCAGCCGGGGGGGGGCTCTCGAGCAGTACTTC,CASSRGGALEQYF,.,TRBV3-1/TRBV3-2,TRBJ2-7,.
TGTGCCAGCAGTCCCGGCGGGGTAGCGGAGAAAAACATTCAGTACTTC,CASSPGGVAEKNIQYF,.,TRBV6-6,TRBJ2-4,.
TGCAGCGTTGAAACGGACAGGGACGGTGAGCAGTTCTTC,CSVETDRDGEQFF,.,TRBV29-1,TRBJ2-1,TRBD1
TGTGCCAGCAGTGCTAGCGGGAGGGGCACAGATACGCAGTATTTT,CASSASGRGTDTQYF,.,TRBV2,TRBJ2-3,TRBD2
TGTGCCAGCAGGTCCGACAGGGTTAACTATGGCTACACCTTC,CASRSDRVNYGYTF,.,TRBV7-9,TRBJ1-2,TRBD1
TGTGCCAGCAGTGAGCCCTGGCCGGGACAGACAAATGAGCAGTTCTTC,CASSEPWPGQTNEQFF,.,TRBV25-1,TRBJ2-1,TRBD1
TGCAGCGTTGGGAGGTTCAACCTCAGCACAGATACGCAGTATTTT,CSVGRFNLSTDTQYF,once,TRBV29-1,TRBJ2-3,.
TGTGCCTGGAGGGGAACAGGGTTCGGATACAATGAGCAGTTCTTC,CAWRGTGFGYNEQFF,.,TRBV30,TRBJ2-1,.
TGTGCCAGCAGTTACTCGGGGGCGCTGGATCAGCCCCAGCATTTT,CASSYSGALDQPQHF,.,TRBV6-5,TRBJ1-5,.
TGTGCCAGCAGTGATGAGGGCAATCAGCCCCAGCATTTT,CASSDEGNQPQHF,.,TRBV6-1,TRBJ1-5,.
TGTGCCAGCAGTTTACCCGGGACAGATAGCAATCAGCCCCAGCATTTT,CASSLPGTDSNQPQHF,.,TRBV28,TRBJ1-5,TRBD1
TGTGCCAGTACCAAGGGAGGGGCGGGAGAAAAACTGTTTTTT,CASTKGGAGEKLFF,.,TRBV19,TRBJ1-4,.
TGTGCCACGCGGGGACAGCAGAACACTGAAGCTTTCTTT,CATRGQQNTEAFF,.,TRBV24-1,TRBJ1-1,TRBD1
TGTGCCTGGAACCCCACAGGGAGCACAGATACGCAGTATTTT,CAWNPTGSTDTQYF,once,TRBV30,TRBJ2-3,.
TGTGCCAGCAGGGGACAGGGGGTCAATGAGCAGTTCTTC,CASRGQGVNEQFF,few,TRBV5-6,TRBJ2-1,TRBD1
TGTGCCAGCAGTGAAGCGCGGGGGTCCAAAAACATTCAGTACTTC,CASSEARGSKNIQYF,.,TRBV6-1,TRBJ2-4,TRBD2
TGCAGCGCTGCCCCGGGGGCCGGGGAGCTGTTTTTT,CSAAPGAGELFF,.,TRBV29-1,TRBJ2-2,.
TGTGCCAGCAGCTTCACCTACGAGCAGTACTTC,CASSFTYEQYF,.,TRBV5-5,TRBJ2-7,.
TGTGCCAGCAGCCAAGATCGGGTCGCCGGGGAGCTGTTTTTT,CASSQDRVAGELFF,.,TRBV3-1/TRBV3-2,TRBJ2-2,.
TGCGCCAGCAGTTCTAGCGGTTTCTCCTACAATGAGCAGTTCTTC,CASSSSGFSYNEQFF,once,TRBV5-1,TRBJ2-1,TRBD2
TGCGCCAGCAGCCATACGGGAGACAGCAATCAGCCCCAGCATTTT,CASSHTGDSNQPQHF,few,TRBV4-1,TRBJ1-5,.
TGTGCCAGCAGTTTAGACGGGAGTCAGCCCCAGCATTTT,CASSLDGSQPQHF,.,TRBV6-5,TRBJ1-5,.
TGTGCCAGCAGCCCATACAGGGGAGAAGGCTACACCTTC,CASSPYRGEGYTF,.,TRBV27,TRBJ1-2,TRBD1
TGTGCCAGCAGCTTACAGCAGGGAGGCGGCGTACCCCTCCACTTT,CASSLQQGGGVPLHF,once,TRBV11-2,TRBJ1-6,.
TGTGCCAGCCTACGGACTAGCGGGAGGTTTACCTCCTACGAGCAGTACTTC,CASLRTSGRFTSYEQYF,.,TRBV5-5,TRBJ2-7,TRBD2
TGTGCCAGTAGTATTCGGGTCCCAGGGTTGGTCAATCAGCCCCAGCATTTT,CASSIRVPGLVNQPQHF,.,TRBV19,TRBJ1-5,.
TGTGCCAGCAGCCGGGACAGGGGGGCATCTGGGGCCAACGTCCTGACTTTC,CASSRDRGASGANVLTF,.,TRBV3-1/TRBV3-2,TRBJ2-6,TRBD1
TGTGCCAGCAGCTTGAGATGGCCCCCAACTAATGAAAAACTGTTTTTT,CASSLRWPPTNEKLFF,.,TRBV5-5,TRBJ1-4,.
TGTGCCTGGAGTGAGGGGCTAGCGGGAAACGAGCAGTACTTC,CAWSEGLAGNEQYF,once,TRBV30,TRBJ2-7,TRBD2
TGTGCCAGCAGGGAGGGGGCCGTGTATGGCTACACCTTC,CASREGAVYGYTF,once,TRBV28,TRBJ1-2,TRBD1
TGTGCCAGCAGTTTAGGGCTGGGCGGGGGGCCACTCAATGAGCAGTTCTTC,CASSLGLGGGPLNEQFF,.,TRBV27,TRBJ2-1,TRBD2
TGTGCCAGCAGCCAAGAGGGGGGACTAGCGCGGACCTACGAGCAGTACTTC,CASSQEGGLARTYEQYF,once,TRBV3-1/TRBV3-2,TRBJ2-7,TRBD2
TGTGCCAGCAGCCAAGGGCCCGATTCACCCCTCCACTTT,CASSQGPDSPLHF,.,TRBV3-1/TRBV3-2,TRBJ1-6,.
TGTGCCAGCAGCTTAGGAGCGGACCCCTCCTACGAGCAGTACTTC,CASSLGADPSYEQYF,.,TRBV11-3,TRBJ2-7,.